These 6 T cell receptor beta chains originate from one sample sequenced in a study of Ad26.COV2.S vaccination and SARS-CoV-2 variants (dated by TCRdb to about 2021). Libraries came from the immunoSEQ multiplex PCR assay. In its TCRdb copy, this immuneACCESS table keeps in-frame sequences only and misses some clones. Where compared with another copy, unresolved V genes explain less than half of these, and the others have no known cause. This sample is represented by approximately 97,000 clones; roughly 75% of them were singletons. Jointly, the top ten make up roughly 17% of the sample. Reading the label with the study, this specimen's time point is: individuals recovered from natural SARS-CoV-2 infection. The sample consisted of peripheral blood, taken after recovery from COVID-19. The receptors come from a human donor who had recovered from COVID-19.

V is TRBV7-3 and J is TRBJ2-1; possibly TRBD1 for D (6 bases). The CDR3 is 16 residues long. CDR1 SGHTA and CDR2 FQGTGA come from the germline V gene. V shed 2 bases and J shed 1 base, with 12 bases lying between them. The CDR3 sequence is CASSLVPGTSYNEQFF. CDR3 DNA sequence: TGTGCCAGCAGCTTAGTCCCCGGGACATCCTACAATGAGCAGTTCTTC.

Comments on this clone: Other DNA sequences from this sample encode an identical CDR3 as well. The V call is TRBV3-1 (or the pseudogene TRBV3-2), the J call TRBJ2-2, with D unresolved. V was cut by 3 bases and J by 3 bases, with 5 bases left in between. This CDR3 is built from 13 residues. CDR1 and CDR2 (germline): LGHDT, YNNKEL (reference sequence). Written as DNA, the CDR3 is TGTGCCAGCAGCCAGAGCGACACCGGGGAGCTGTTTTTT. This encodes CASSQSDTGELFF.

The rearrangement joins TRBV5-1 to TRBJ1-1; weak D call: TRBD1 (6 bases). With 5 bases removed from V and 4 bases from J, the gap between germline ends came to 18 bases. The CDR3 loop spans 15 amino acids. Germline lookup yields CDR1 SGHRS and CDR2 YFSETQ. CDR3 protein: CASSSGALVGTEAFF. CDR3 DNA: TGCGCCAGCAGTTCAGGGGCCCTTGTAGGCACTGAAGCTTTCTTT. Full variable domain (missing parts from reference TRBV5-1 and TRBJ1-1): KAGVTQTPRYLIKTRGQQVTLSCSPISGHRSVSWYQQTPGQGLQFLFEYFSETQRNKGNFPGRFSGRQFSNSRSEMNVSTLELGDSALYLCASSSGALVGTEAFFGQGTRLTVV.

The chain has TRBV19 and TRBJ2-6; a weak D match, TRBD1 (5 bases). CDR3 length equals 15 residues. V dropped 9 bases and J dropped 1 base, with 13 bases sitting between them. From germline, CDR1 is LNHDA and CDR2 SQIVND (reference sequence). CDR3 nucleotide sequence: TGTGCCAGGGATTTAGGGGTATCTGGGGCCAACGTCCTGACTTTC. Its translation: CARDLGVSGANVLTF.

Only a few counts were recorded for this clone. The rearrangement joins TRBV27 to TRBJ2-7; 9 positions match TRBD1. This CDR3 spans 13 amino acids. Trimming cost V 5 bases and J 6 bases; bases outside gene matches: 5. CDR1 and CDR2 (germline): MNHEY, SMNVEV (reference sequence). CDR3 in DNA: TGTGCCAGCAGTCGGGACAGGGAGTCCGAGCAGTACTTC. It translates to CASSRDRESEQYF.

The chain uses TRBV9 and TRBJ2-1, with 7 bases that match TRBD2. The germline V gene has CDR1 SGDLS and CDR2 YYNGEE. This CDR3 is 15 amino acids long. With V trimmed by 4 bases and J by 3 bases, 7 bases remained unmatched. The DNA of the CDR3 is TGTGCCAGCAGCCCCGGCGGGGGTAACTACAATGAGCAGTTCTTC. Its translation is CASSPGGGNYNEQFF.